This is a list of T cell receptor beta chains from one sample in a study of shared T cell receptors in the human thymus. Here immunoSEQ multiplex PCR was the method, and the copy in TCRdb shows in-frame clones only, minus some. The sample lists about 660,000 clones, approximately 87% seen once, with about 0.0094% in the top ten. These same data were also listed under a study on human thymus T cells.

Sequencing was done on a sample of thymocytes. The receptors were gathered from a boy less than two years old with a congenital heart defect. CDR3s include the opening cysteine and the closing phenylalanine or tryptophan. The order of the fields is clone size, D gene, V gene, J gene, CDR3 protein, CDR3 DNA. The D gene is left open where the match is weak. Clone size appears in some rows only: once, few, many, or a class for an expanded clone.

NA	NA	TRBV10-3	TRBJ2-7	CAISYTGGLRREQYF	TGTGCCATCAGTTACACGGGGGGCCTCCGTCGAGAGCAGTACTTC
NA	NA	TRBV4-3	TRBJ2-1	CASSQEGLDEQFF	TGCGCCAGCAGCCAAGAGGGGCTCGATGAGCAGTTCTTC
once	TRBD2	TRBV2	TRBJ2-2	CATGGAMVLAGELFF	TGTGCCACCGGGGGGGCGATGGTGTTGGCCGGGGAGCTGTTTTTT
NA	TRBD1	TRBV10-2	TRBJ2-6	CASGRKGALPSGANVLTF	TGCGCCAGCGGTCGGAAGGGGGCTCTCCCCTCTGGGGCCAACGTCCTGACTTTC
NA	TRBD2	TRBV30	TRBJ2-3	CAWERLAGGTDTQYF	TGTGCCTGGGAACGCCTAGCGGGGGGCACAGATACGCAGTATTTT
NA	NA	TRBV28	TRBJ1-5	CASSFGGRVEPQHF	TGTGCCAGCAGTTTCGGTGGGAGGGTAGAGCCCCAGCATTTT
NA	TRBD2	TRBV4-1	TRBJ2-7	CASSQGTLASGSKEQYF	TGCGCCAGCAGCCAAGGGACCCTGGCTAGCGGGAGTAAAGAGCAGTACTTC
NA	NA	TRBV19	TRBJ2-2	CASSIEADFGELFF	TGTGCCAGTAGTATAGAAGCAGACTTCGGGGAGCTGTTTTTT
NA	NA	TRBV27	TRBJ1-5	CASPGQPQHF	TGTGCCAGCCCGGGACAGCCCCAGCATTTT
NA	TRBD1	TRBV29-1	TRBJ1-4	CSVVSGQGSSEKLFF	TGCAGCGTTGTCTCGGGACAGGGTTCAAGTGAAAAACTGTTTTTT
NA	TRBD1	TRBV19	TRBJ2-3	CASRTGTDTQYF	TGTGCCAGTAGGACAGGGACAGATACGCAGTATTTT
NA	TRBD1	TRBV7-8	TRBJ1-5	CASSLFGRDSQPQHF	TGTGCCAGCAGCTTATTTGGGCGGGACAGTCAGCCCCAGCATTTT
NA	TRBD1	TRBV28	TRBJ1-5	CASSLIDRVNQPQHF	TGTGCCAGCAGTTTAATCGACAGGGTCAATCAGCCCCAGCATTTT
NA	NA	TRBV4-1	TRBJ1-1	CASSQVARATEAFF	TGCGCCAGCAGCCAAGTGGCCAGGGCCACTGAAGCTTTCTTT
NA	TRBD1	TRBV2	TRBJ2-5	CASSEGQGAQETQYF	TGTGCCAGCAGTGAAGGACAGGGGGCCCAAGAGACCCAGTACTTC
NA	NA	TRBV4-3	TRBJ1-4	CASSPQQGARGEKLFF	TGCGCCAGCAGCCCGCAACAGGGTGCAAGAGGTGAAAAACTGTTTTTT
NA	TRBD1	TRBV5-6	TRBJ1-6	CASSKDRGRSPLHF	TGTGCCAGCAGCAAAGACAGGGGGCGATCACCCCTCCACTTT
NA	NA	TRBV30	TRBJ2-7	CAWSVWGRGFEQYF	TGTGCCTGGAGTGTATGGGGCAGGGGATTCGAGCAGTACTTC
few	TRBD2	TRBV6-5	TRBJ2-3	CASRSGGGGKTQYF	TGTGCCAGCAGAAGCGGCGGGGGGGGAAAAACGCAGTATTTT
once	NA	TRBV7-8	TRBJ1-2	CASSTGGGYTF	TGTGCCAGCAGCACCGGAGGGGGCTACACCTTC
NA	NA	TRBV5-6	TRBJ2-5	CASSTREKTQYF	TGTGCCAGCAGCACCAGGGAAAAGACCCAGTACTTC
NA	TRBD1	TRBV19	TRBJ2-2	CANDRESGELFF	TGTGCCAATGACAGGGAGAGCGGGGAGCTGTTTTTT
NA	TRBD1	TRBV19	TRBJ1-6	CASTTNLPRDRAGSPLHF	TGTGCCAGTACCACGAACCTACCACGGGACAGGGCAGGTTCACCCCTCCACTTT
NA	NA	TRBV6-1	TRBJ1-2	CASSEIDKTNYGYTF	TGTGCCAGCAGTGAAATAGACAAGACGAACTATGGCTACACCTTC
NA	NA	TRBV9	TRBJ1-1	CASSAGNRMTEAFF	TGTGCCAGCAGCGCGGGGAATAGGATGACTGAAGCTTTCTTT
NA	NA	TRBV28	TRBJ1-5	CASRPSGALRAQHF	TGTGCCAGCAGACCGTCAGGGGCCTTGCGGGCCCAGCATTTT
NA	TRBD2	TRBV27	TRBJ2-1	CASSLRDPGTSGTSSYNEQFF	TGTGCCAGCAGTTTAAGGGACCCAGGGACTAGCGGTACAAGCTCCTACAATGAGCAGTTCTTC
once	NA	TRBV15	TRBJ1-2	CATHKSGLEGYGYTF	TGTGCCACTCATAAATCGGGACTGGAGGGGTATGGCTACACCTTC
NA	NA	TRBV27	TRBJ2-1	CASAGYETYEQFF	TGTGCCAGCGCGGGATATGAGACCTATGAGCAGTTCTTC
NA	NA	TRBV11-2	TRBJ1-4	CASSLGRGFFKKLFF	TGTGCCAGCAGCTTAGGCCGAGGGTTCTTCAAAAAACTGTTTTTT
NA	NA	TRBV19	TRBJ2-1	CASSIGGRHHDEQFF	TGTGCCAGTAGTATAGGAGGGAGGCACCACGATGAGCAGTTCTTC
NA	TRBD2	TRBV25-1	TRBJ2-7	CASKKAGGSYEQYF	TGTGCCAGCAAAAAAGCGGGAGGATCCTACGAGCAGTACTTC
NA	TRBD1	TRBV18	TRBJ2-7	CASSHQGDLVSYEQYF	TGTGCCAGCTCACACCAGGGGGATCTCGTATCCTACGAGCAGTACTTC
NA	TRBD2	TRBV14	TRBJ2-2	CASSQVGSGKNTGELFF	TGTGCCAGCAGCCAAGTCGGTAGCGGGAAGAACACCGGGGAGCTGTTTTTT
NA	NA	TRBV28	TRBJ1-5	CASKPFNASIRF	TGTGCCAGCAAGCCCTTCAACGCTTCAATCCGTTTT
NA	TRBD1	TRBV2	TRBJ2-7	CASSDAPGQVGYEQYF	TGTGCCAGCAGTGATGCCCCTGGACAGGTGGGCTACGAGCAGTACTTC
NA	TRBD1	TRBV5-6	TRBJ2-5	CASSTGQGDETQYF	TGTGCCAGCAGCACCGGACAGGGGGATGAGACCCAGTACTTC
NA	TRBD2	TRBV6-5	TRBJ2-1	CASSTSGIYNEQFF	TGTGCCAGCAGCACTAGCGGGATCTACAATGAGCAGTTCTTC
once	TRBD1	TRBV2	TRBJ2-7	CASNPPRDRSSYEQYF	TGTGCCAGCAATCCCCCACGGGACAGGAGCTCCTACGAGCAGTACTTC
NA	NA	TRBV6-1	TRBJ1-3	CASSDRTDISGNTIYF	TGTGCCAGCAGTGATCGGACAGATATTTCTGGAAACACCATATATTTT
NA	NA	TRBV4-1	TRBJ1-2	CASSHSGTPQHYGYTF	TGCGCCAGCAGCCATTCGGGGACTCCCCAGCACTATGGCTACACCTTC
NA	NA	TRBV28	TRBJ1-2	CASSHPPSNYGYTF	TGTGCCAGCAGTCACCCTCCCAGTAACTATGGCTACACCTTC
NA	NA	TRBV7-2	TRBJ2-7	CASSLARAAGVGLIYEQYF	TGTGCCAGCAGCTTAGCGCGGGCAGCCGGTGTTGGATTAATCTACGAGCAGTACTTC
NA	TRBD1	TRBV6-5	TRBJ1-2	CASRPTNRGQGYTF	TGTGCCAGCAGACCCACAAACAGGGGGCAAGGCTACACCTTC
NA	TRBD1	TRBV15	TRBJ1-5	CATSRGDRVRIQPQHF	TGTGCCACCAGCAGAGGCGACAGGGTTCGGATTCAGCCCCAGCATTTT
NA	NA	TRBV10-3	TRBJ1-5	CAISESGREEAQPQHF	TGTGCCATCAGTGAGTCGGGCAGGGAGGAAGCTCAGCCCCAGCATTTT
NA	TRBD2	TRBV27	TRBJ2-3	CASSLWGGSWTDTQYF	TGTGCCAGCAGTTTATGGGGCGGGAGTTGGACAGATACGCAGTATTTT
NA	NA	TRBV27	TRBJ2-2	CASSLWTGTGELFF	TGTGCCAGCAGTTTATGGACGGGGACCGGGGAGCTGTTTTTT
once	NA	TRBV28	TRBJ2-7	CASSSPGGGLSYEQYF	TGTGCCAGCAGTTCCCCGGGGGGCGGCCTTTCCTACGAGCAGTACTTC
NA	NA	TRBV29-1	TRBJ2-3	CSVAGTSTDTQYF	TGCAGCGTTGCAGGGACTAGCACAGATACGCAGTATTTT
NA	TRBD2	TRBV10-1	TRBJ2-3	CASSESPSGSSVDTQYF	TGCGCCAGCAGTGAGTCGCCTAGCGGGAGTTCTGTAGATACGCAGTATTTT
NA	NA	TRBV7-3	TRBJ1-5	CARTLAWRHSNSNQPQHF	TGTGCCAGGACCCTGGCATGGAGGCACTCAAATAGCAATCAGCCCCAGCATTTT
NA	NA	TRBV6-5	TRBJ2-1	CASRSIQGRQFF	TGTGCCAGCAGAAGTATACAGGGTCGTCAGTTCTTC
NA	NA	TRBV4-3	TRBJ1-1	CASSQQIGGGNTEAFF	TGCGCCAGCAGCCAACAGATTGGGGGCGGAAACACTGAAGCTTTCTTT
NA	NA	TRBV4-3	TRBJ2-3	CASSQGPYYTDTQYF	TGCGCCAGCAGCCAAGGTCCGTACTACACAGATACGCAGTATTTT
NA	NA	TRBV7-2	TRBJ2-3	CASSLAPQGGTDTQYF	TGTGCCAGCAGCTTAGCACCCCAGGGCGGCACAGATACGCAGTATTTT
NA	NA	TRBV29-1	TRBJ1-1	CSVEETRGMNTEAFF	TGCAGCGTTGAAGAAACTAGGGGGATGAACACTGAAGCTTTCTTT
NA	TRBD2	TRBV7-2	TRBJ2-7	CASSLDGREGPKEQYF	TGTGCCAGCAGCTTAGATGGGCGGGAGGGCCCGAAAGAGCAGTACTTC
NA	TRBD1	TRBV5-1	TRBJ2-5	CASSSGTGTGEETQYF	TGCGCCAGCAGCTCAGGAACTGGGACAGGGGAAGAGACCCAGTACTTC